This T cell receptor (beta chain) was sequenced for a study of control samples from healthy donors and cancer patients (dated by TCRdb to the early 2020s). Library preparation used the immunoSEQ multiplex PCR assay. The table was pulled from immuneACCESS by TCRdb, which kept in-frame rearrangements only. Such tables lose some clones; where checked, under half of the loss comes from unresolved V genes, and the rest has no known cause. The sample has 170,000 or so clones on record, 85% to 95% of them singletons. Clones ranked in the top ten supply roughly 1.5% of the sample. The V end loses 6 bases and the J end loses 0 bases, and a stretch of 5 bases separates them. CDR1 and CDR2 are drawn from the germline V gene (reference sequence): DFQATT, SNEGSKA. From the cysteine through the phenylalanine, the CDR3 covers 11 amino acids. Just CDR3 DNA is preserved here, 33 bases in frame from base 1. On this clone: There is no known antigen for this receptor. No per-base quality is available; no much larger clone lies one base away.

This clonotype was obtained from a man between 18 and 29 years old in good health. The sample taken for sequencing was blood. The rearranged segments are TRBV20-1 and TRBJ2-5, with TRBD1 perhaps the D gene, on 5 matching bases. The CDR3 protein sequence reads: CSAQDQETQYF. The nucleotide sequence is given as TGCAGTGCACAGGACCAAGAGACCCAGTACTTC.